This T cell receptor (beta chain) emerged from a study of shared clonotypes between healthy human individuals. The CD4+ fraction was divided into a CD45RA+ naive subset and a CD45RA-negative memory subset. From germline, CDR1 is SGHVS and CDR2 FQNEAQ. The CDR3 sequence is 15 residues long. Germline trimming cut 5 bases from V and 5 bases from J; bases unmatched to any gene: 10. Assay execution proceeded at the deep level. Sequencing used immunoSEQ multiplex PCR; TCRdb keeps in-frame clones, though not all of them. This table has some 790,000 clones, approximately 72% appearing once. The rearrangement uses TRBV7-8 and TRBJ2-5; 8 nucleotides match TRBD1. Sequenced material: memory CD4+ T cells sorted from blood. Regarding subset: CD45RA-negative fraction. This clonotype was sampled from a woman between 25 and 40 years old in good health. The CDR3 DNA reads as TGTGCCAGCAGCCTAACAGGACAGGGACGTGAGACCCAGTACTTC. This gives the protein CASSLTGQGRETQYF. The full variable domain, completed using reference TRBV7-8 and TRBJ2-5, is GAGVSQSPRYKVAKRGQDVALRCDPISGHVSLFWYQQALGQGPEFLTYFQNEAQLDKSGLPSDRFFAERPEGSVSTLKIQRTQQEDSAVYLCASSLTGQGRETQYFGPGTRLLVL.